This T cell receptor beta chain came from a study of CD8+ T cells in alopecia areata. Study-level points and caveats: Lesional scalp, especially alopecia totalis/universalis, showed higher clonality than normal scalp. It was less clear whether patients shared TCRs than it was in mice, possibly because of HLA. In scalp samples, resident alphabeta T cells of normal skin are also sequenced.

Turning to this clone: Its antigen remains unidentified.

The CDR3 is 17 residues long. Trimming cost V 0 bases and J 6 bases, with 20 bases left between them. CDR1 and CDR2 (germline): MNHEY, SMNVEV (reference sequence). After isolation, RNA underwent reverse transcription to generate cDNA as the sequencing template. Generated by immunoSEQ multiplex PCR, the TCRdb table keeps only in-frame clones and is missing some. This repertoire shows about 200,000 clones, more than 55% found once; its top ten account for 4.9%. Using a FACSAria, the CD4+ and CD8+ T cells were sorted from the PBMCs. V and J are TRBV27 and TRBJ1-1; maybe TRBD1 (5 bases). This sequence originates from a human donor in good health. The sample consisted of CD8+ T cells sorted from blood. DNA for the CDR3: TGTGCCAGCAGTTTATCGATACCCCAGGGAAGAGGATCTGAAGCTTTCTTT. Translation gives CASSLSIPQGRGSEAFF.